This T cell receptor beta chain derives from a study of T cell responses to AZD1222 COVID-19 vaccine. The repertoire was sequenced with immunoSEQ multiplex PCR; TCRdb's copy has only in-frame clones and lacks some. The profile shows some 180,000 clones, 94% of them singletons. Germline assignment: CDR1 SNHLY and CDR2 FYNNEI. V gave up 8 bases and J gave up 5 bases, with 15 bases separating them. The CDR3 is 13 residues long. The V and J genes are TRBV2 and TRBJ2-5; D not certain. The sequence was obtained from an adult who received the AZD1222 COVID-19 vaccine. The starting material was peripheral blood, obtained 28 days after the second AZD1222 dose. CDR3 residues: CASQYELRETQYF. The DNA for the CDR3 is TGTGCCAGCCAGTATGAATTGAGGGAGACCCAGTACTTC.